One T cell receptor (beta chain) is described in this entry. This table comes from immunoSEQ multiplex PCR, and its TCRdb copy is limited to in-frame clones, with some not included. The sample gives about 200,000 clones, 80% to 85% of which show up once; approximately 7.6% is in the top ten. Ages ranged from roughly 18 to 100 years, with residence in about two dozen US areas. Recovered status in Cohort 3 required two negative PCRs, clearance, or symptom resolution. Per germline, CDR1 SEHNR and CDR2 FQNEAQ (reference sequence). The CDR3 contains 14 residues. V shed 5 bases and J shed 6 bases, with 17 bases lying between them. These data come from a study of blood T cell repertoires in COVID-19. On the study more broadly: The United States, Italy and Spain supplied acute and convalescent COVID-19 samples. T cells, B-cell-depleted T cells, or PBMCs supplied cDNA or gDNA.

The sample consisted of PBMCs or T cells enriched from blood (not recorded which). This TCR was recovered from a man aged 40-49 years who had recovered from COVID-19. The gene calls are TRBV7-9 and TRBJ2-7; D may be TRBD1 (7 bases). CDR3 sequence (DNA): TGTGCCAGCAGCCAGGGGGGATTCGGGTCCGAGCAGTACTTC. Its protein is CASSQGGFGSEQYF.